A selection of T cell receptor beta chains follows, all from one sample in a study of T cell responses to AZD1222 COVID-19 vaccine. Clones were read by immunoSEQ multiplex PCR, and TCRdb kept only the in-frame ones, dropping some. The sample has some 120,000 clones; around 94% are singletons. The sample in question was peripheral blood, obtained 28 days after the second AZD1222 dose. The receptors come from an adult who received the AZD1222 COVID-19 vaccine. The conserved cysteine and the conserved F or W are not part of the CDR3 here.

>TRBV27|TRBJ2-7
ASSTKTGLNSYEQY
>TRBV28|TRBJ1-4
ASSLEGLWSEKLF
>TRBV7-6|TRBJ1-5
ASSLLRTGPSSNQPQH
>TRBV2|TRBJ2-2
ASTLGLAGETGELF
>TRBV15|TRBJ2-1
ATSRDYLGDSYNEQF
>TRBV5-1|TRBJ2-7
ASSYDPVGEQY
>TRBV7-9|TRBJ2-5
ASSFSGGRETQY
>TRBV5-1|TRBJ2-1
ASSLAVSRSYNEQF
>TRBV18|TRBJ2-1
ASSPLTRLEQF
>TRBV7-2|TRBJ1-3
ASSLVGTGLSGNTIY
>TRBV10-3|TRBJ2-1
AISVGSGNSYNEQF
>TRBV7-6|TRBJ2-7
ASSLGLAGERGGYEQY
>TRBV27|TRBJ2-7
ASSLSGQPFYEQY
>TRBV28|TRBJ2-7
ASRTGQGVREQY
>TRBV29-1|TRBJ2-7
SILTSGIYEQY
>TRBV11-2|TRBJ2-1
ASSLGANEQF
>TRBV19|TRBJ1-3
ASSFRPMTAPYSGNTIY
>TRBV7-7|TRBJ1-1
ASSFTLATGGRSEAF
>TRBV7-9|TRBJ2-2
ASSLGSGRNTGELF
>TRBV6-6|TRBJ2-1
ASSYPRNEQF
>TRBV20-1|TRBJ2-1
SASWTGVHNEQF
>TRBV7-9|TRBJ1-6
ASSRGNSPLH
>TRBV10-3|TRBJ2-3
AISESGGTDTQY